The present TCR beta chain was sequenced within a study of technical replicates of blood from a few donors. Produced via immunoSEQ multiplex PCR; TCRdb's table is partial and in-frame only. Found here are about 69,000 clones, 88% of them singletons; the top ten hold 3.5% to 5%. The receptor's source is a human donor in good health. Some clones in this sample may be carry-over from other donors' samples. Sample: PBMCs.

This CDR3 reads CASSHRWLTGELFF. In DNA, the CDR3 is TGTGCCAGCAGCCACCGCTGGCTTACCGGGGAGCTGTTTTTT. J is TRBJ2-2 and V is TRBV6-1; D is ambiguous. Germline CDR1 and CDR2: MNHNS and SASEGT. The CDR3 extends over 14 amino acids. With 6 bases removed from V and 5 bases from J, the gap between germline ends came to 13 bases.